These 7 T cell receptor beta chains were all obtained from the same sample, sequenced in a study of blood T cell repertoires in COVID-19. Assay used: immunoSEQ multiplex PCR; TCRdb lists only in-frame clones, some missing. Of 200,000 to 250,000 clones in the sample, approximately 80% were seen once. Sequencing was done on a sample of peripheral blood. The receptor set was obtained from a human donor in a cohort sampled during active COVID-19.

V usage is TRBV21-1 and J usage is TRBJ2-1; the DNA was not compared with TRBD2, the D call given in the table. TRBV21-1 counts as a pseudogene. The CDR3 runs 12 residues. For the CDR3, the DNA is TGTGCCAGCAGCAAAGGCGGAAATGAGCAGTTCTTC. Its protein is CASSKGGNEQFF.

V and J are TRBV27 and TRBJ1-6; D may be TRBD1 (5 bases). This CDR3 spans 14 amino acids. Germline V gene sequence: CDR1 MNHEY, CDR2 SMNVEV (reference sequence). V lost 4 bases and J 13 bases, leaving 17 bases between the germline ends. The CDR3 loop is CASSSGQSGAPLHF. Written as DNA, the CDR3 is TGTGCCAGCAGTTCTGGACAAAGCGGGGCCCCCCTCCACTTT.

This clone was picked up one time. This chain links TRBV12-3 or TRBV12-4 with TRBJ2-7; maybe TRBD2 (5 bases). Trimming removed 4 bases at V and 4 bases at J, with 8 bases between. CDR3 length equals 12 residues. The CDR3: CASSSRGYEQYF. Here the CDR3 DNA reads TGTGCCAGCAGTTCCCGGGGTTACGAGCAGTACTTC.

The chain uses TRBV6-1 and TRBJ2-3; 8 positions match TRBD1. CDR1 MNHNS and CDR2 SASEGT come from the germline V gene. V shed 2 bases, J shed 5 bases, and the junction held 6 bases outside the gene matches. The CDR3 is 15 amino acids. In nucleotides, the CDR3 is TGTGCCAGCAGTGAATACTCAGGGGGCATAGATACGCAGTATTTT. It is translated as CASSEYSGGIDTQYF.

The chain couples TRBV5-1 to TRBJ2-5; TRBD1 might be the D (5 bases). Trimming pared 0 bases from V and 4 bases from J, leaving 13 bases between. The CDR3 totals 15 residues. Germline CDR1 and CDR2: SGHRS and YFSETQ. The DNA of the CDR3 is TGCGCCAGCAGCTTGGCTTGGGGCAGCCGAGAGACCCAGTACTTC. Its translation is CASSLAWGSRETQYF.

The CDR3 DNA reads TGTGCCAGCAGCTCTCCCCTTGGGGTAGCGGAGCACGAGCAGTACTTC. Translation gives CASSSPLGVAEHEQYF. The chain combines TRBV11-2 with TRBJ2-7; a possible D gene is TRBD2 (6 bases). Per germline, CDR1 SGHAT and CDR2 FQNNGV. Trimming removed 4 bases from V and 5 bases from J, with 21 bases in between. The CDR3 has 16 amino acids.

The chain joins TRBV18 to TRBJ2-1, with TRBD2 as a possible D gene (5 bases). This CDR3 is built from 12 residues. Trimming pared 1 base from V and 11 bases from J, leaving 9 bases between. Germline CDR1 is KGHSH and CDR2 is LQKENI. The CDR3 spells CASSPRRLKQFF. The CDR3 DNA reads TGTGCCAGCTCACCACGGAGGCTCAAGCAGTTCTTC.